These 16 T cell receptor beta chains came from one sample sequenced in a study of cytomegalovirus exposure and HLA in healthy donors. PCR used 60 Vbeta primers and 13 Jbeta primers. TCRdb's copy holds only in-frame clones and misses some; the assay was immunoSEQ multiplex PCR. The sample lists some 150,000 clones, roughly 74% seen once, with 2.8% in the top ten. The sequencing sample was made of PBMCs. The receptors come from a man younger than 35 in good health and CMV-seronegative.

The chain carries TRBV30 and TRBJ2-3, with TRBD2 matching 8 bases. This CDR3 region has 13 residues. Germline CDR1 GTSNPN, CDR2 SVGIG (reference sequence). V lost 4 bases and J lost 5; bases outside the gene matches: 5. The chain's CDR3 is CAWNGGGKDTQYF. The CDR3 DNA reads TGTGCCTGGAACGGGGGGGGGAAAGATACGCAGTATTTT. The full variable domain, with the rest looked up from reference TRBV30 and TRBJ2-3, is SQTIHQWPATLVQPVGSPLSLECTVEGTSNPNLYWYRQAAGRGLQLLFYSVGIGQISSEVPQNLSASRPQDRQFILSSKKLLLSDSGFYLCAWNGGGKDTQYFGPGTRLTVL.

This clone was counted a single time. The chain uses TRBV7-8 and TRBJ2-1, with a possible D match to TRBD2 (6 bases). Trimming pared 7 bases from V and 0 bases from J, leaving 13 bases between. The CDR3 has 15 amino acids. From germline, CDR1 is SGHVS and CDR2 FQNEAQ. CDR3 DNA: TGTGCCAGCAACGAGGAGGGCACCTCCTACAATGAGCAGTTCTTC. This codes for CASNEEGTSYNEQFF.

This sequence joins TRBV28 and TRBJ1-5; the D is unclear. The CDR3 spans 16 residues. V was cut by 3 bases and J by 1 base, with 13 bases left in between. CDR1 MDHEN and CDR2 SYDVKM come from the germline V gene. The CDR3 region is CASSFSYRGSNQPQHF. DNA for the CDR3: TGTGCCAGCAGTTTCTCATACAGAGGGAGCAATCAGCCCCAGCATTTT.

This chain links TRBV7-8 with TRBJ2-7, with a tentative D call TRBD1 (6 bases). CDR1 is SGHVS, CDR2 FQNEAQ, per germline. This CDR3 spans 13 amino acids. V lost 7 bases to trimming and J lost 5 bases, with 15 bases between them. CDR3 nucleotides: TGTGCCAGCACCCCGAAGGACAGTCACGAGCAGTACTTC. Its translation is CASTPKDSHEQYF.

The rearrangement links TRBV19 to TRBJ2-3, with 9 bases lining up with TRBD2. This CDR3 is 15 amino acids long. Germline CDR1 is LNHDA and CDR2 is SQIVND (reference sequence). V shed 5 bases, J shed 6 bases, and the junction held 9 bases outside the gene matches. DNA of the CDR3: TGTGCCAGTAGTCCCCTAGCGGGGATGGGGGATACGCAGTATTTT. It is translated as CASSPLAGMGDTQYF.

As for this clone: The junction departs from germline at one end; a sequencing error may be responsible. This sequence joins TRBV6-5 and TRBJ1-3; a weak D match, TRBD1 (5 bases). Germline V gene data show CDR1 as MNHEY and CDR2 as SVGAGI. The CDR3 covers 15 residues. DNA for the CDR3: TGTGCCAGCAGCCGACAGCCGAACTCTGGAAGCACCATATATTTT. Translating gives CASSRQPNSGSTIYF.

The chain is built from TRBV5-1 and TRBJ2-3; maybe TRBD2 (6 bases). The CDR3 length is 16 residues. Trimming took 0 bases from V and 5 from J, leaving 16 bases between them. CDR1 SGHRS and CDR2 YFSETQ come from the germline V gene. In DNA, the CDR3 is TGCGCCAGCAGCTTGGAGGGACTCGCGGGCGTAGATACGCAGTATTTT. It yields the protein CASSLEGLAGVDTQYF.

This chain connects TRBV7-2 to TRBJ2-7; D possibly corresponds to TRBD2 (7 bases). V lost 8 bases and J lost 5, with 19 bases in between. The CDR3 length is 14 residues. From germline, CDR1 is SGHTA and CDR2 FQGNSA. The CDR3 sequence: CASGGATPPHEQYF. The DNA for the CDR3 is TGTGCCAGCGGGGGGGCTACCCCGCCCCACGAGCAGTACTTC.

As concerns this clone: Other nucleotide sequences in the sample specify the same CDR3. The chain links TRBV11-1 to TRBJ1-4; a possible D gene is TRBD1 (6 bases). With 7 bases removed from V and 8 bases from J, the gap between germline ends came to 17 bases. Germline-derived CDR1 and CDR2 are SGHAT and FQDESV (reference sequence). This CDR3 is 14 amino acids long. The CDR3 DNA sequence: TGTGCCAGCACGACTATCGGGCAGGGGGAAAAACTGTTTTTT. Encoded protein: CASTTIGQGEKLFF.

This clone was counted between two and nine times. This chain uses TRBV6-5 with TRBJ1-2, with TRBD1 matching 8 bases. This CDR3 contains 14 residues. J gave up 7 bases and V 5 bases, and 9 bases lay outside the gene matches. The germline V gene has CDR1 MNHEY and CDR2 SVGAGI. CDR3: CASSQGQGRSGYTF. CDR3 sequence (DNA): TGTGCCAGCAGTCAAGGACAGGGCCGTAGTGGCTACACCTTC.

This clone was detected a few times. The chain is built from TRBV10-3 and TRBJ2-7, with a weak D call TRBD1 (5 bases). The germline CDR1 and CDR2 sequences are ENHRY and SYGVKD. This CDR3 spans 14 amino acids. V was cut by 2 bases and J by 6 bases, with 14 bases left in between. The CDR3 sequence: CAISEGSWGGEQYV. DNA of the CDR3: TGTGCCATCAGTGAGGGATCATGGGGCGGCGAGCAGTACGTC.

V gene TRBV30 combines with J gene TRBJ1-2; D gene ambiguous. The V gene's germline CDR1 is GTSNPN and CDR2 SVGIG (reference sequence). CDR3 length: 13 residues. The CDR3 is CASNDGLVHGYTF. The CDR3 DNA reads TGTGCTAGCAATGACGGGTTAGTCCATGGCTACACCTTC.

This clone was detected only a few times. The CDR3 region is CASSLGGRQQYV. As DNA, the CDR3 is TGTGCCAGCAGTTTAGGGGGGAGGCAGCAGTACGTC. The chain is built from TRBV28 and TRBJ2-7, with D possibly matching TRBD2 (6 bases). V lost 2 bases, J lost 8 bases, and 10 bases lay in between. This CDR3 has 12 amino acids. Germline loops: CDR1 MDHEN, CDR2 SYDVKM.

CDR3 protein: CASSIGLASGGWGNEQFF. DNA for the CDR3: TGTGCCAGTAGTATAGGATTGGCTAGCGGGGGCTGGGGGAATGAGCAGTTCTTC. The chain links TRBV19 to TRBJ2-1, with TRBD2 matching 10 bases. After removal of 1 base from V and 7 bases from J, the junction contained 13 bases not matched to a gene. The germline gives CDR1 LNHDA, CDR2 SQIVND (reference sequence). This CDR3 has 18 residues. Combining the CDR3 with reference TRBV19 and TRBJ2-1 gives the whole variable domain DGGITQSPKYLFRKEGQNVTLSCEQNLNHDAMYWYRQDPGQGLRLIYYSQIVNDFQKGDIAEGYSVSREKKESFPLTVTSAQKNPTAFYLCASSIGLASGGWGNEQFFGPGTRLTVL.

The chain links TRBV18 to TRBJ2-5; D remains unclear. Per the germline V gene, CDR1 is KGHSH and CDR2 is LQKENI. CDR3 length: 13 residues. V was trimmed by 2 bases and J by 5 bases, leaving 9 bases between them. This CDR3 reads CASSPFQMETQYF. Here the CDR3 DNA reads TGTGCCAGCTCACCATTCCAGATGGAGACCCAGTACTTC.

The chain couples TRBV6-5 to TRBJ1-5, with D possibly TRBD1 on 5 matching bases. Germline V gives CDR1 MNHEY, CDR2 SVGAGI. Trimming removed 6 bases from V and 0 bases from J, with 12 bases in between. This CDR3 has 15 amino acids. CDR3 DNA: TGTGCCAGCAGATTAGGGGCCCATAGCAATCAGCCCCAGCATTTT. This sequence encodes CASRLGAHSNQPQHF.